This TCR beta chain comes out of a study of T-cell memory formation after mild COVID-19. Findings and caveats of the study: Contracting CD8+ clones were enriched in EMRA, CD4+ mainly in CM and EM.

About this clonotype itself: Its antigen is not known.

TCRdb reprocessed the 5' RACE reads via MiXCR and lists one record per CDR3 protein. The table records 250,000 to 300,000 distinct CDR3 sequences, around 15% of them present only once. V shed 3 bases and J 4 bases; nucleotides not matched to a gene: 7. CDR1 DFQATT and CDR2 SNEGSKA come from the germline V gene (reference sequence). The CDR3 covers 15 residues. The chain carries TRBV20-1 and TRBJ2-5; 11 nucleotides agree with TRBD2. The specimen was PBMCs or a T cell subset sorted from them (not recorded which). The receptor comes from a man younger than 30 who had mild COVID-19 (a few samples of this study predate the infection). Cell type and time point are not known. The CDR3 spells CSASGLAGGPETQYF. The CDR3 region has the DNA TGCAGTGCTAGTGGGCTAGCGGGGGGTCCAGAGACCCAGTACTTC.